Below, 10 T cell receptor beta chains from the same sample are listed, as sequenced in a study of response to subunit inactivated influenza vaccine. TCRdb processed the RT-PCR reads anew with MiXCR; each CDR3 protein has one entry. The data contain about 540,000 distinct CDR3 sequences, 20% to 25% of them singletons. This same sample was also part of a study on T cells expressing NK-cell markers. That work adds: Libraries used 5'RACE template switching adding universal primer site and UMIs.

The sequencing used CD4+ T cells sorted from PBMCs, collected 11 to 12 days after vaccination. The receptors come from a man over 45 who received an inactivated influenza vaccine.

In the case of this clonotype: A much larger clonotype is one base distant, so this may be a read error. The J gene is TRBJ2-2, the V gene TRBV7-9; perhaps TRBD2 as D (5 bases). Germline V CDR1 and CDR2: SEHNR, FQNEAQ (reference sequence). CDR3 length equals 15 residues. Trimming shortened V by 5 bases and J by 5 bases, and 15 bases separated the two germline ends. CDR3: CASSPRRRGTGELFF. CDR3 coding DNA: TGTGCCAGCAGCCCCCGTCGACGGGGAACCGGGGAGCTGTTTTTT.

This clonotype was seen once. The chain carries TRBV6-1 and TRBJ2-7; 8 bases align to TRBD1. The trim removed 2 bases at V and 6 bases at J, leaving 9 bases unmatched. The CDR3 loop spans 15 amino acids. From germline, CDR1 is MNHNS and CDR2 SASEGT. CDR3 in amino acids: CASSEIWTGHVEQYF. CDR3 nucleotides: TGTGCCAGCAGTGAAATTTGGACAGGGCACGTCGAGCAGTACTTC.

This clonotype was detected many times. This chain links TRBV4-2 with TRBJ1-1; weak D call: TRBD1 (6 bases). The V end was cut by 3 bases, the J end by 10 bases, with 15 bases between. CDR1 is LGHNA, CDR2 YNFKEQ, per germline. The CDR3 loop spans 13 amino acids. CDR3: CASSQELDRRAFF. In DNA form, the CDR3 reads TGTGCCAGCAGCCAGGAACTCGACAGGAGAGCTTTCTTT.

The gene calls are TRBV27 and TRBJ2-3; TRBD2 aligns across 10 bases. Trimming at V came to 5 bases and at J to 1 base, leaving 6 bases not matched to a gene. From germline, CDR1 is MNHEY and CDR2 SMNVEV (reference sequence). This CDR3 has 16 residues. CDR3 in DNA: TGTGCCAGCAGTCGTAGCGGGAGGCCCGGCACAGATACGCAGTATTTT. Translated, it gives CASSRSGRPGTDTQYF.

A few counts support this clonotype. The chain carries TRBV28 and TRBJ2-5; a possible D gene is TRBD2 (6 bases). This CDR3 comprises 15 residues. The germline V gene has CDR1 MDHEN and CDR2 SYDVKM. The V end was cut by 9 bases, the J end by 3 bases, with 20 bases between. Here the CDR3 reads CASLGGLPGEETQYF. As DNA, the CDR3 is TGTGCCAGTCTAGGAGGGTTGCCTGGGGAAGAGACCCAGTACTTC.

The chain employs TRBV4-2 and TRBJ2-1; the D gene is possibly TRBD1 (5 bases). Germline V gives CDR1 LGHNA, CDR2 YNFKEQ. The CDR3 covers 17 residues. Trimming stripped 1 base from V and 7 bases from J, with 20 bases between. CDR3 sequence (DNA): TGTGCCAGCAGCCAAGGACTCCAGACTGACAGAAGTAATGAGCAGTTCTTC. Translating it yields CASSQGLQTDRSNEQFF.

This clonotype was found a few times. The J gene is TRBJ2-1, the V gene TRBV9; a weak D match, TRBD1 (5 bases). Between the trimmed V and J ends, which lost 0 bases and 13 bases, there was a span of 14 bases. CDR3 length: 13 residues. Germline loops: CDR1 SGDLS, CDR2 YYNGEE. CDR3 coding DNA: TGTGCCAGCAGCGTAGGTAAGGGGCGATCCCAGTTCTTC. Amino acid sequence: CASSVGKGRSQFF.

DNA of the CDR3: TGTGCCAGCAGCAAAGGGGCAATGGAAGAGACCCAGTACTTC. This codes for CASSKGAMEETQYF. The gene calls are TRBV3-1 and TRBJ2-5; D is possibly TRBD1 (5 bases). Between the trimmed V and J ends, which lost 5 bases and 3 bases, there was a span of 13 bases. Germline V CDR1 and CDR2: LGHDT, YNNKEL (reference sequence). The CDR3 is 14 residues long.

The chain carries TRBV7-2 and TRBJ2-1; 15 bases line up with TRBD2. V gave up 5 bases and J gave up 2 bases; unmatched junction bases: 4. Looked up from germline, CDR1 is SGHTA and CDR2 is FQGNSA. This CDR3 comprises 17 residues. CDR3 bases: TGTGCCAGCAGCAGGACTAGCGGGGGGGCCCCCTACAATGAGCAGTTCTTC. Translating gives CASSRTSGGAPYNEQFF.

This clonotype was counted only a few times. V gene TRBV6-4 combines with J gene TRBJ1-1, with a possible D match to TRBD1 (5 bases). Germline loops: CDR1 MRHNA, CDR2 SNTAGT. The CDR3 is 14 amino acids. Trimming took off 4 bases at V and 1 base at J, with 10 bases between the two ends. CDR3: CASSAEGRNTEAFF. Written as DNA, the CDR3 is TGTGCCAGCAGTGCGGAGGGGAGGAACACTGAAGCTTTCTTT.